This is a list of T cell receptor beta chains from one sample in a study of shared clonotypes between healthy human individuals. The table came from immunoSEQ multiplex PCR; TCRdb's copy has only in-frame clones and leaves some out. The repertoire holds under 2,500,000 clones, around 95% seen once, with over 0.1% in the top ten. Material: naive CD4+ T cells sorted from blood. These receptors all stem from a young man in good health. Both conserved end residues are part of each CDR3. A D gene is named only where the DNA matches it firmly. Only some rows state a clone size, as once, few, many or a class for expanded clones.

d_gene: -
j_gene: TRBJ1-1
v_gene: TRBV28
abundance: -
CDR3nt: TGTGCCAGCAGTTTGGGGGGGCAGCCTGCAGCTTTCTTT
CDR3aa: CASSLGGQPAAFF

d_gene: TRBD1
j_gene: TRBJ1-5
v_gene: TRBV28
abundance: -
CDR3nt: TGTGCCAGCAGCTCCACAGGGGGGAACACGATGTCCCAGCATTTT
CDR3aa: CASSSTGGNTMSQHF

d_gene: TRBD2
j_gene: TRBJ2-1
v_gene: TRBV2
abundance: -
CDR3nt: TGTGCCAGCACGGGACTAGCGGGTAATGAGCAGTTCTTC
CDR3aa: CASTGLAGNEQFF

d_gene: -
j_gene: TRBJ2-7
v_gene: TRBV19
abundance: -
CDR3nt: TGTGCCAGTAGTAGGCGGCTCAGCCCCACCTACGAGCAGTACTTC
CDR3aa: CASSRRLSPTYEQYF

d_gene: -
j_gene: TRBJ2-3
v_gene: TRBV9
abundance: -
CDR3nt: TGTGCCAGCAGCTCACGTCACGTACGATCAGATACGCAGTATTTT
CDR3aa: CASSSRHVRSDTQYF

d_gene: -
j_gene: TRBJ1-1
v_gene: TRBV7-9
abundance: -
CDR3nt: TGTGCCAGCAGCCGGGAGATCACTGAAGCTTTCTTT
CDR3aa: CASSREITEAFF

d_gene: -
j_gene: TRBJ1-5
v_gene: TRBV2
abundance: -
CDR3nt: TGTGCCAGCAGTGATAGGGGGGCGGTAGATGTCGGACATTTT
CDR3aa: CASSDRGAVDVGHF

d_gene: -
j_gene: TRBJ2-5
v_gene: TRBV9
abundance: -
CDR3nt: TGTGCCAGCAGCGCTGGATCCTTACAAGAGACCCAGTACTTC
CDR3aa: CASSAGSLQETQYF

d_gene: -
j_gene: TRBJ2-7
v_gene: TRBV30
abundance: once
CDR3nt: TGTGCCTGGACCACGACATTGAGCTACGAGCAGTACTTC
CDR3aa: CAWTTTLSYEQYF

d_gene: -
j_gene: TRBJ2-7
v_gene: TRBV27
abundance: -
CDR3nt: TGTGCCAGCAGTTACGCCTACGAGCAGTACTTC
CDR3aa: CASSYAYEQYF

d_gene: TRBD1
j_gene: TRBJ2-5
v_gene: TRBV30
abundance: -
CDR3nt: TGTGCCTTCTCCCCGCGGTCGGGACAGGGGCGTCGGGAGACCCAGTACTTC
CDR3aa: CAFSPRSGQGRRETQYF

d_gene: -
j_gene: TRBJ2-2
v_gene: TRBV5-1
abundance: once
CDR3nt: TGCGCCAGCAGCAGGTCCGGGACAACCACGAACACCGGGGAGCTGTTTTTT
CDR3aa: CASSRSGTTTNTGELFF

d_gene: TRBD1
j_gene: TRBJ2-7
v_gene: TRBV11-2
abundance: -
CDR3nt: TGTGCCAGCATCAGGGGGCTGGGTTCCTACGAGCAGTACTTC
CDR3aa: CASIRGLGSYEQYF

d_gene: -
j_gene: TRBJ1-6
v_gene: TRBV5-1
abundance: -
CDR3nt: TGCGCCAGCAGCTTGGTGGGGGATTCACCCCTCCACTTT
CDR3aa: CASSLVGDSPLHF

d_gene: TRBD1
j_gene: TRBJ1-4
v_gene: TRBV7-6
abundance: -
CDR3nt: TGTGCCAGCAGCCTGGGACAGGGTAATGAAAAACTGTTTTTT
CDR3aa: CASSLGQGNEKLFF

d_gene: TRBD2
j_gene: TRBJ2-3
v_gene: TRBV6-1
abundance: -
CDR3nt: TGTGCCAGCAGAGGGTTTGGGGGGGCAGATACGCAGTATTTT
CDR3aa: CASRGFGGADTQYF

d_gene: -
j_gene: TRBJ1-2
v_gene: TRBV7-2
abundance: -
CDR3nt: TGTGCCAGCAGCTTAGTAGCGCCACCTAACTATGGCTACACCTTC
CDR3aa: CASSLVAPPNYGYTF

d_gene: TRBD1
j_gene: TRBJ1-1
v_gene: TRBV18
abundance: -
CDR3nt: TGTGCCAGCTCACCACCTGGACAGGGGTACACTGAAGCTTTCTTT
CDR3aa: CASSPPGQGYTEAFF

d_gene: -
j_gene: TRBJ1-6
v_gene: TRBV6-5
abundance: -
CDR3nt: TGTGCCAGCAGGAACAGGGCCTCCGTTAATTCACCCCTCCACTTT
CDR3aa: CASRNRASVNSPLHF

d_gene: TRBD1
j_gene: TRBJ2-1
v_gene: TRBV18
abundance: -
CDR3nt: TGTGCCAGCTCATTAATAACAGGGGCGGGCAATGAGCAGTTCTTC
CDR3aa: CASSLITGAGNEQFF

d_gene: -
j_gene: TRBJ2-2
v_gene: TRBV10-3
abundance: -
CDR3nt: TGTGCCATCACCGACTCCCCTGCGAACACCGGGGAGCTGTTTTTT
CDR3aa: CAITDSPANTGELFF

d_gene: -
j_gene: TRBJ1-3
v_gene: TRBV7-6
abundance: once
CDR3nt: TGTGCCAGCAGCGACCTAGGGGCGGGCTCTGGAAACACCATATATTTT
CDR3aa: CASSDLGAGSGNTIYF

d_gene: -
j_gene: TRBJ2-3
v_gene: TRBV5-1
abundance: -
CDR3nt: TGCGCCAGCAGCCTCCAGGGGTTGGCAGATACGCAGTATTTT
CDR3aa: CASSLQGLADTQYF

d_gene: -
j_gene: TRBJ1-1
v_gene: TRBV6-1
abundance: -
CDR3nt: TGTGCCAGCATGGCGGTCACCTTTAACACTGAAGCTTTCTTT
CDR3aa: CASMAVTFNTEAFF

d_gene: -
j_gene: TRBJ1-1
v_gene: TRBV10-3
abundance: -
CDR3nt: TGTGCCATCAGCCCCGGGGCGGGACCAAGTGGGACTGAAGCTTTCTTT
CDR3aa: CAISPGAGPSGTEAFF

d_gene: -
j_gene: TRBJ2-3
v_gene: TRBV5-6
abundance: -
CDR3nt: TGTGCCAGCAGCCCTGGCACCCGATCAGGGCCGCAGTATTTT
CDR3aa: CASSPGTRSGPQYF

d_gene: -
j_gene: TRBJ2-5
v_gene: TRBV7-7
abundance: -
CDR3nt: TGTGCTAGCAGCTTAGGCGGGACGGCGGGGGAGACCCAGTACTTC
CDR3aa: CASSLGGTAGETQYF

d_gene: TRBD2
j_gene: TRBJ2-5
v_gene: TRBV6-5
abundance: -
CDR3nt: TGTGCCAGCAGTTACACCGGGACTAAAGAGACCCAGTACTTC
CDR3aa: CASSYTGTKETQYF

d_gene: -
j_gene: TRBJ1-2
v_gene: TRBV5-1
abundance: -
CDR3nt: TGCGCCAGCAGCGCGGAGGGCGGGGCAGCGGATGGCTACACCTTC
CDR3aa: CASSAEGGAADGYTF

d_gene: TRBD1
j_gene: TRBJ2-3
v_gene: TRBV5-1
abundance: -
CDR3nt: TGCGCCAGCAGCTTCGGACAGGCATACACAGATACGCAGTATTTT
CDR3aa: CASSFGQAYTDTQYF

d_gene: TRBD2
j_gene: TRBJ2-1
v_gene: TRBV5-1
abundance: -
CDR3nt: TGCGCCAGCAGCTCATCCGCGACTAGCGGGGGCTTGTATGAGCAGTTCTTC
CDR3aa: CASSSSATSGGLYEQFF

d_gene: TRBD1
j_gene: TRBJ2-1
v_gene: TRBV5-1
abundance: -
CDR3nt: TGCGCCAGCAGCTCGGGACAGAACTACAATGAGCAGTTCTTC
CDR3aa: CASSSGQNYNEQFF

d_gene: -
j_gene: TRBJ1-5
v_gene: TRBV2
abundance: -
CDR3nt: TGTGCCAGCACTAGGGAGGAGAATAGCAATCAGCCCCAGCATTTT
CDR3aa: CASTREENSNQPQHF

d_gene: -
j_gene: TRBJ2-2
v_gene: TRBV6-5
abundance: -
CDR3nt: TGTGCCAGCAGCGTGCGAGGGGGTGGAACCGGGGAGCTGTTTTTT
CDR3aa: CASSVRGGGTGELFF

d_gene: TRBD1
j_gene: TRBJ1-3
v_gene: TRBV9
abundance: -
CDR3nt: TGTGCCAGCAGCGATTGGACAGGGCTCGGAGGTACCATATATTTT
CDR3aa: CASSDWTGLGGTIYF

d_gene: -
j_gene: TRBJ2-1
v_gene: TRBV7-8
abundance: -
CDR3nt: TGTGCCAGCAGCTTAGTATCGGTTGCCGCGGGTGAGCAGTTCTTC
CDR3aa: CASSLVSVAAGEQFF

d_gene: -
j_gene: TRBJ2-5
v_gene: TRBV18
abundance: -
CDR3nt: TGTGCCAGCTCAGCTACGACTCAGCTAGCACTACGGGAGACCCAGTACTTC
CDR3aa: CASSATTQLALRETQYF

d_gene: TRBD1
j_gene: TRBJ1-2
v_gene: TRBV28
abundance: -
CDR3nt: TGTGCCAGCAGTCGGACAGGGTCGGGCGGCTACACCTTC
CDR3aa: CASSRTGSGGYTF

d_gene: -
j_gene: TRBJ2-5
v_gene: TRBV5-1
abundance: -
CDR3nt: TGCGCCAGCAGCTTGGCCAGGGTACGGGGAGAGACCCAGTACTTC
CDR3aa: CASSLARVRGETQYF

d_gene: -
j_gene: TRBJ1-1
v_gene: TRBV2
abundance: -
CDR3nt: TGTGCCAGCAGTGACCAAGTTAACACTGAAGCTTTCTTT
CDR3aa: CASSDQVNTEAFF

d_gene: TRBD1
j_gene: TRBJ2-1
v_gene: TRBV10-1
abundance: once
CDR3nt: TGCGCCAGCAGTGAGACGGGACAGGGGGCGTCGGAGCAGTTCTTC
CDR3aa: CASSETGQGASEQFF

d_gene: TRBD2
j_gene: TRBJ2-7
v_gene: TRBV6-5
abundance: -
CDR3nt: TGTGCCAGCAGGCTAGCGGGAAAGGGATCCTACGAGCAGTACTTC
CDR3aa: CASRLAGKGSYEQYF

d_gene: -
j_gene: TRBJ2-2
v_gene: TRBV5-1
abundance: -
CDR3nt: TGCGCCAGCAGCTTGCAGGTTTCCAGCACCGGGGAGCTGTTTTTT
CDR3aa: CASSLQVSSTGELFF

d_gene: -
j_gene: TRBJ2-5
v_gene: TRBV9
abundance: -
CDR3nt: TGTGCCAGCAGCGTGCGACCCCAAGAGACCCAGTACTTC
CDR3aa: CASSVRPQETQYF

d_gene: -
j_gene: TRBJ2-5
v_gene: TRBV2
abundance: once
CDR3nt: TGTGCCAGCATGGCCGGGCAAGAGACCCAGTACTTC
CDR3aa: CASMAGQETQYF

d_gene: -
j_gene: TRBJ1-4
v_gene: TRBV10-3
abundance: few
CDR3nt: TGTGCCATCAGTGAGTCGGGTGCAACTAATGAAAAACTGTTTTTT
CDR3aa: CAISESGATNEKLFF